One sample yielded the 31 T cell receptor beta chains listed below, sequenced in a study of siplizumab effects on memory and regulatory T cells. The assay was immunoSEQ multiplex PCR, and TCRdb's table has in-frame clones only and misses some. The sample contains about 100,000 clones, 75% to 95% of which appear only once. Sequencing input: CD4+ T cells sorted from blood. The receptors derive from a human donor in good health.

The V call is TRBV5-1, the J call TRBJ2-1; D gene uncertain. CDR3 length: 14 amino acids. The V end was cut by 1 base, the J end by 5 bases, with 10 bases between. Per the germline V gene, CDR1 is SGHRS and CDR2 is YFSETQ. The CDR3 DNA sequence: TGCGCCAGCAGCTTGTCACCCACGAACAATGAGCAGTTCTTC. It codes for CASSLSPTNNEQFF.

The V and J genes are TRBV28 and TRBJ2-7; no reliable D call. The CDR3 runs to 11 residues. The germline V and J ends were trimmed by 2 bases and 6 bases, with 5 bases remaining between them. CDR1 MDHEN and CDR2 SYDVKM come from the germline V gene. The CDR3 DNA sequence: TGTGCCAGCAGTTTAGATGGCGAGCAGTACTTC. Protein sequence: CASSLDGEQYF.

V and J are TRBV2 and TRBJ2-3; D unclear. Per the germline V gene, CDR1 is SNHLY and CDR2 is FYNNEI. There are 13 residues in the CDR3. Trimming cost V 9 bases and J 1 base, with 11 bases left between them. For the CDR3, the DNA is TGTGCCAGTCGGGTTGGCGGCACAGATACGCAGTATTTT. This gives the protein CASRVGGTDTQYF.

V and J are TRBV6-6 and TRBJ2-1; TRBD1 agrees at 7 bases. Per the germline V gene, CDR1 is MNHNY and CDR2 is SVGAGI (reference sequence). The CDR3 sequence is 14 residues long. The V segment lost 4 bases and the J segment 7 bases; nucleotides outside the gene matches: 7. The CDR3 spells CASSSDRVGNEQFF. The CDR3 DNA is TGTGCCAGCAGTTCTGACAGGGTGGGGAATGAGCAGTTCTTC.

In nucleotides, the CDR3 is TGTGCCAGCAGCTTAAATCCCCTAGGGTTGGGGGAGACCCAGTACTTC. Its protein is CASSLNPLGLGETQYF. The chain employs TRBV7-3 and TRBJ2-5; D not certain. Trimming shortened V by 1 base and J by 5 bases, and 17 bases separated the two germline ends. The CDR3 has 16 residues. Germline CDR1 and CDR2: SGHTA and FQGTGA.

V is TRBV9 and J is TRBJ2-2, with a possible D match to TRBD1 (5 bases). The CDR3 has 16 amino acids. The V end was cut by 1 base, the J end by 5 bases, with 15 bases between. Per germline, CDR1 SGDLS and CDR2 YYNGEE. As DNA, the CDR3 is TGTGCCAGCAGCGTATTAGGGGCCTTGGGGACCGGGGAGCTGTTTTTT. Its protein is CASSVLGALGTGELFF. Full variable domain (remainder filled in from reference TRBV9 and TRBJ2-2): DSGVTQTPKHLITATGQRVTLRCSPRSGDLSVYWYQQSLDQGLQFLIQYYNGEERAKGNILERFSAQQFPDLHSELNLSSLELGDSALYFCASSVLGALGTGELFFGEGSRLTVL.

This clone was observed once. V gene TRBV27 combines with J gene TRBJ2-3, with 7 bases fitting TRBD2. Trimming cost V 5 bases and J 5 bases; bases outside gene matches: 13. Germline-derived CDR1 and CDR2 are MNHEY and SMNVEV (reference sequence). This CDR3 is built from 16 residues. The CDR3 loop reads CASSGQSGLRGDTQYF. CDR3 coding DNA: TGTGCCAGCAGTGGACAATCGGGACTACGTGGAGATACGCAGTATTTT.

About this clone: The junction shows a germline mismatch at one end, possibly a read error. The J gene is TRBJ1-2, the V gene TRBV29-1; the D gene is possibly TRBD1 (6 bases). Germline V gene lookup returns CDR1 SQVTM and CDR2 ANQGSEA. The length of the CDR3 is 11 residues. The CDR3 sequence: CIVAGARGYTF. CDR3 sequence (DNA): TGCATCGTTGCAGGGGCCCGTGGCTACACCTTC.

The rearrangement uses TRBV4-3 and TRBJ2-6; TRBD1 agrees at 7 bases. CDR3 length equals 16 residues. The germline gives CDR1 LGHNA, CDR2 YSLEER. V was pared by 1 base and J by 5 bases, with 5 bases of the junction left unmatched. CDR3 in amino acids: CASSQGATGRANVLTF. Here the CDR3 DNA reads TGCGCCAGCAGCCAAGGGGCGACAGGGCGGGCCAACGTCCTGACTTTC.

CDR3 bases: TGTGCCAGCAGTGTATTGGCGCGCTCCTACAATGAGCAGTTCTTC. This codes for CASSVLARSYNEQFF. The genes are TRBV6-4 and TRBJ2-1; D not resolved. The length of the CDR3 is 15 residues. Germline loops: CDR1 MRHNA, CDR2 SNTAGT. The V end was cut by 4 bases, the J end by 0 bases, with 10 bases between.

The chain joins TRBV18 to TRBJ1-5; a possible D gene is TRBD1 (5 bases). The CDR3 runs to 15 residues. Trimming left V 0 bases short and J 2 bases short, with 8 bases between. Germline CDR1 KGHSH, CDR2 LQKENI. CDR3 coding DNA: TGTGCCAGCTCACCACCGTCGGGGGGCAATCAGCCCCAGCATTTT. Translation gives CASSPPSGGNQPQHF.

The chain has TRBV18 and TRBJ2-1; D possibly corresponds to TRBD1 (5 bases). Trimming removed 5 bases from V and 4 bases from J, with 12 bases in between. This CDR3 has 14 amino acids. Germline V gene lookup returns CDR1 KGHSH and CDR2 LQKENI. In nucleotides, the CDR3 is TGTGCCAGCTCAGGGATGACAGCGTACAATGAGCAGTTCTTC. Its translation: CASSGMTAYNEQFF.

The chain recombines TRBV6-5 with TRBJ1-2, with 8 bases matching TRBD1. The CDR3 loop spans 14 amino acids. Germline V lookup: CDR1 MNHEY, CDR2 SVGAGI. The junction had 7 bases not matched to a gene; V was cut back by 5 bases and J by 5 bases. The DNA of the CDR3 is TGTGCCAGCAGTCCGGACAGGGACGGGTATGGCTACACCTTC. It translates to CASSPDRDGYGYTF.

The chain couples TRBV2 to TRBJ1-2; possibly TRBD1 for D (5 bases). CDR1 SNHLY and CDR2 FYNNEI come from the germline V gene. This CDR3 contains 14 residues. Trimming removed 4 bases at V and 4 bases at J, with 13 bases between. The DNA of the CDR3 is TGTGCCAGCAGTGTTTCAGGGACCCTCTATGGCTACACCTTC. It codes for CASSVSGTLYGYTF. The full variable domain, in which reference TRBV2 and TRBJ1-2 provide the parts outside the CDR3, is EPEVTQTPSHQVTQMGQEVILRCVPISNHLYFYWYRQILGQKVEFLVSFYNNEISEKSEIFDDQFSVERPDGSNFTLKIRSTKLEDSAMYFCASSVSGTLYGYTFGSGTRLTVV.

The chain employs TRBV10-3 and TRBJ2-1; the match to TRBD2 covers 10 bases. There are 16 residues in the CDR3. Germline trimming cut 5 bases from V and 2 bases from J; bases unmatched to any gene: 6. Germline V CDR1 and CDR2: ENHRY, SYGVKD. Written as DNA, the CDR3 is TGTGCCATCAGTCCTTCTAGCGGGGGCGCCTACAATGAGCAGTTCTTC. This sequence encodes CAISPSSGGAYNEQFF.

V gene TRBV18 combines with J gene TRBJ2-7; TRBD1 might be the D (6 bases). The germline V and J ends were trimmed by 4 bases and 3 bases, with 13 bases remaining between them. The CDR3 is 14 residues long. Germline V CDR1 and CDR2: KGHSH, LQKENI. CDR3 DNA: TGTGCCAGCTCACTCGGACAGCCGAGCTACGAGCAGTACTTC. Encoded protein: CASSLGQPSYEQYF.

The V and J genes are TRBV28 and TRBJ1-3, with 12 nucleotides matching TRBD1. Looked up from germline, CDR1 is MDHEN and CDR2 is SYDVKM. The ends lost 6 bases at V and 2 bases at J; junction bases unmatched: 5. The CDR3 runs 16 residues. CDR3 protein: CASSSGTGGAGNTIYF. CDR3 sequence (DNA): TGTGCCAGCAGCTCCGGGACAGGGGGCGCTGGAAACACCATATATTTT.

V and J are TRBV5-1 and TRBJ2-5; 10 bases align to TRBD1. Germline V gives CDR1 SGHRS, CDR2 YFSETQ. The CDR3 covers 15 residues. Trimming cost V 7 bases and J 2 bases; bases outside gene matches: 8. The DNA for the CDR3 is TGCGCCAGCTGGGAGACAGGGGGCCGGCAAGAGACCCAGTACTTC. Translating it yields CASWETGGRQETQYF. Full variable domain (rest looked up from reference TRBV5-1 and TRBJ2-5): KAGVTQTPRYLIKTRGQQVTLSCSPISGHRSVSWYQQTPGQGLQFLFEYFSETQRNKGNFPGRFSGRQFSNSRSEMNVSTLELGDSALYLCASWETGGRQETQYFGPGTRLLVL.

The chain couples TRBV6-5 to TRBJ2-1; no definite D call. V lost 2 bases, J lost 10 bases, and 9 bases lay in between. The CDR3 has 12 residues. Germline CDR1 MNHEY, CDR2 SVGAGI. The CDR3 region has the DNA TGTGCCAGCAGTTACCGCGGTGGGGAGCAGTTCTTC. Protein sequence: CASSYRGGEQFF.

This clone was seen just once. V gene TRBV9 combines with J gene TRBJ2-6; D ambiguous. The CDR3 runs to 14 residues. Trimming left V 0 bases short and J 2 bases short, with 3 bases between. Germline V gene data show CDR1 as SGDLS and CDR2 as YYNGEE. CDR3 sequence: CASSVEAGANVLTF. The DNA of the CDR3 is TGTGCCAGCAGCGTAGAGGCTGGGGCCAACGTCCTGACTTTC.

The chain combines TRBV28 with TRBJ2-2, with D uncertain. V shed 5 bases and J shed 6 bases, with 13 bases lying between them. CDR3 length: 14 residues. Germline assignment: CDR1 MDHEN and CDR2 SYDVKM. Here the CDR3 reads CASSEPLVAGELFF. In DNA form, the CDR3 reads TGTGCCAGCAGTGAGCCTTTGGTGGCCGGGGAGCTGTTTTTT.

The chain links TRBV23-1 to TRBJ1-5; D not certain. TRBV23-1 counts as an open reading frame of uncertain function. V lost 4 bases and J 0 bases, leaving 10 bases between the germline ends. The length of the CDR3 is 15 residues. The CDR3 region has the DNA TGCGCCAGCAGTCCTCAGACCTATAGCAATCAGCCCCAGCATTTT. Encoded protein: CASSPQTYSNQPQHF.

CDR3 residues: CASGIAGNTEAFF. The DNA for the CDR3 is TGTGCTAGTGGAATTGCGGGGAACACTGAAGCTTTCTTT. This rearrangement joins TRBV12-5 to TRBJ1-1, with D uncertain. In germline, CDR1 is LGHNT, CDR2 FRNRAP. This CDR3 is 13 amino acids long. V was cut by 6 bases and J by 1 base, with 9 bases left in between.

This rearrangement joins TRBV28 to TRBJ2-7; 7 nucleotides align to TRBD1. The CDR3 has 12 amino acids. V dropped 6 bases and J dropped 4; count of bases not matched to a gene: 3. The V gene's germline CDR1 is MDHEN and CDR2 SYDVKM. DNA for the CDR3: TGTGCCAGCAGCTCCAGGGGGTACGAGCAGTACTTC. Translating it yields CASSSRGYEQYF.

The chain couples TRBV6-5 to TRBJ1-2, with D perhaps matching TRBD1 (6 bases). The germline gives CDR1 MNHEY, CDR2 SVGAGI. V lost 5 bases, J lost 8 bases, and 12 bases lay in between. The CDR3 contains 12 residues. CDR3 DNA sequence: TGTGCCAGCAGTATGGGGGCGGGCGGCTACACCTTC. Translated: CASSMGAGGYTF.

The CDR3 nucleotides are TGTGCCAGTAGTATTTGGGCAACCTATGGCTACACCTTC. It translates to CASSIWATYGYTF. J is TRBJ1-2 and V is TRBV19; D remains unclear. Deletions cut 3 bases from V and 4 bases from J, with 9 bases between. The CDR3 loop spans 13 amino acids. Germline V gene data show CDR1 as LNHDA and CDR2 as SQIVND (reference sequence).

The chain carries TRBV5-1 and TRBJ2-3; TRBD2 matches at 11 bases. Germline trimming cut 2 bases from V and 1 base from J; bases unmatched to any gene: 3. This CDR3 is built from 16 residues. The germline V gene encodes CDR1 SGHRS and CDR2 YFSETQ. The CDR3 nucleotides are TGCGCCAGCAGCTTTCTACTAGCGGGGGGCACAGATACGCAGTATTTT. Its translation: CASSFLLAGGTDTQYF.

This clone is a singleton in its sample. The chain employs TRBV5-5 and TRBJ1-1, with D unclear. CDR3 size: 14 residues. From germline, CDR1 is SGHKS and CDR2 YYEKEE (reference sequence). V was cut by 4 bases and J by 0 bases, with 10 bases left in between. DNA for the CDR3: TGTGCCAGCAGCCTCGAGCGTATGAACACTGAAGCTTTCTTT. Its translation: CASSLERMNTEAFF.

In nucleotides, the CDR3 is TGTGCCAGCAGTTACCCAGGGGGCGGCACAGATACGCAGTATTTT. Protein: CASSYPGGGTDTQYF. V gene TRBV6-6 combines with J gene TRBJ2-3; 8 bases fit TRBD1. Germline V gives CDR1 MNHNY, CDR2 SVGAGI (reference sequence). V dropped 2 bases and J dropped 1; count of bases not matched to a gene: 2. This CDR3 has 15 amino acids.

This chain uses TRBV18 with TRBJ1-2, with TRBD1 matching 7 bases. J was trimmed by 1 base and V by 4 bases; bases with no gene match: 6. There are 15 residues in the CDR3. The germline CDR1 and CDR2 sequences are KGHSH and LQKENI. In DNA form, the CDR3 reads TGTGCCAGCTCACTCGACAGGGAAGTTAACTATGGCTACACCTTC. Its translation: CASSLDREVNYGYTF.

The chain joins TRBV2 to TRBJ2-5; 7 nucleotides match TRBD1. The DNA matches TRBJ2-7 better at its end, which makes the J call doubtful. CDR1 is SNHLY and CDR2 is FYNNEI in the germline V gene. The CDR3 is 16 residues long. This CDR3 reads CASRNPQQGSPYEQYF. Written as DNA, the CDR3 is TGTGCCAGTAGGAACCCCCAACAGGGGTCTCCCTACGAGCAGTACTTC.